These 11 T cell receptor beta chains were sequenced from one sample in a study of blood T cell repertoires in COVID-19 (TCRdb year 2020). Library prep was done by the immunoSEQ multiplex PCR assay. As stored in TCRdb, this immuneACCESS dataset retains in-frame rearrangements with V and J assigned. A fraction of the clones does not appear; measured against another copy, unresolved V genes explain less than half of the discrepancy, and the remainder lacks a known reason. The sample contains about 350,000 clones, more than 70% of them found a single time. Of the sample, roughly 5.3% falls within the top ten clones. The sequencing input was PBMCs or T cells enriched from blood (not recorded which). Every receptor here comes from a woman aged 25-40 years who had recovered from COVID-19.

This chain connects TRBV6-1 to TRBJ2-2, with 12 bases aligning to TRBD2. The J segment lost 1 base and the V segment lost 3 bases, leaving 3 bases of the junction unmatched. This CDR3 comprises 17 residues. Germline V CDR1 and CDR2: MNHNS, SASEGT. CDR3 coding DNA: TGTGCCAGCAGTGACCTAGCGGGGGGGAGGAACACCGGGGAGCTGTTTTTT. This gives the protein CASSDLAGGRNTGELFF.

Only one count was recorded for this clone. The chain combines TRBV19 with TRBJ1-5; TRBD1 might be the D (5 bases). Per germline, CDR1 LNHDA and CDR2 SQIVND (reference sequence). V was clipped by 1 base and J by 7 bases, with 14 bases between them. The CDR3 has 15 amino acids. The CDR3 DNA follows: TGTGCCAGTAGTATAGTGGTAACGGCAGGGCAGCCCCAGCATTTT. Translation: CASSIVVTAGQPQHF.

The chain is built from TRBV19 and TRBJ2-7; TRBD2 agrees at 7 bases. CDR1 is LNHDA and CDR2 is SQIVND in the germline V gene (reference sequence). The J segment lost 2 bases and the V segment lost 9 bases, leaving 7 bases of the junction unmatched. CDR3 length: 13 amino acids. CDR3 in amino acids: CASGEGLTYEQYF. CDR3 coding DNA: TGTGCCAGCGGGGAGGGGTTGACCTACGAGCAGTACTTC. The complete variable domain, with remaining parts taken from reference TRBV19 and TRBJ2-7, reads DGGITQSPKYLFRKEGQNVTLSCEQNLNHDAMYWYRQDPGQGLRLIYYSQIVNDFQKGDIAEGYSVSREKKESFPLTVTSAQKNPTAFYLCASGEGLTYEQYFGPGTRLTVT.

A single count supports this clone. The rearrangement joins TRBV12-5 to TRBJ2-1; 8 nucleotides align to TRBD2. The V gene's germline CDR1 is LGHNT and CDR2 FRNRAP. CDR3 length equals 17 residues. Losses at the gene ends were 2 bases for V and 3 bases for J; bases not matched to a gene: 9. CDR3 sequence: CASGLRLAGPNYNEQFF. Written as DNA, the CDR3 is TGTGCTAGTGGTTTGCGCTTAGCGGGGCCTAACTACAATGAGCAGTTCTTC.

The CDR3 is CASSHVRAGGTNNEQFF. As DNA, the CDR3 is TGCGCCAGCAGCCACGTCCGGGCCGGAGGGACTAACAATGAGCAGTTCTTC. The V gene is TRBV4-1, the J gene TRBJ2-1; 7 bases are a match to TRBD2. Germline lookup yields CDR1 MGHRA and CDR2 YSYEKL. The CDR3 spans 17 residues. Germline trimming cut 3 bases from V and 5 bases from J; bases unmatched to any gene: 13.

The chain combines TRBV19 with TRBJ1-1, with 11 bases matching TRBD1. This CDR3 region has 15 residues. V lost 4 bases and J lost 5; bases outside the gene matches: 6. Germline CDR1 LNHDA, CDR2 SQIVND (reference sequence). The CDR3 loop is CASSTDRDRGTEAFF. DNA for the CDR3: TGTGCCAGTAGTACAGACCGGGACAGGGGGACTGAAGCTTTCTTT.

V is TRBV18 and J is TRBJ2-7, with 8 bases lining up with TRBD2. The germline CDR1 and CDR2 sequences are KGHSH and LQKENI. The CDR3 runs to 14 residues. The junction had 8 bases not matched to a gene; V was cut back by 6 bases and J by 4 bases. CDR3 loop: CASSPGLDSYEQYF. The CDR3 nucleotides are TGTGCCAGCTCGCCGGGACTAGACTCGTACGAGCAGTACTTC.

The V gene is TRBV9, the J gene TRBJ2-3, with D tentatively TRBD1 (6 bases). V was shortened by 3 bases and J by 1 base, with 9 bases between the two germline ends. The CDR3 loop spans 14 amino acids. Germline V CDR1 and CDR2: SGDLS, YYNGEE. In DNA form, the CDR3 reads TGTGCCAGCAGCGAGTGGGGGCGCACAGATACGCAGTATTTT. Protein: CASSEWGRTDTQYF.

The gene calls are TRBV11-2 and TRBJ2-7, with D possibly TRBD2 on 5 matching bases. Germline V gene data show CDR1 as SGHAT and CDR2 as FQNNGV. V shed 2 bases and J shed 5 bases, with 16 bases lying between them. The CDR3 has 15 amino acids. CDR3 bases: TGTGCCAGCAGCTTATCAGGTCTAGCCGCGGACGAGCAGTACTTC. Protein sequence: CASSLSGLAADEQYF. Filled out from reference TRBV11-2 and TRBJ2-7, the complete variable domain reads EAGVAQSPRYKIIEKRQSVAFWCNPISGHATLYWYQQILGQGPKLLIQFQNNGVVDDSQLPKDRFSAERLKGVDSTLKIQPAKLEDSAVYLCASSLSGLAADEQYFGPGTRLTVT.

V usage is TRBV3-1 (or the pseudogene TRBV3-2) and J usage is TRBJ1-1; D gene ambiguous. Per the germline V gene, CDR1 is LGHDT and CDR2 is YNNKEL (reference sequence). The germline V and J ends were trimmed by 2 bases and 2 bases, with 9 bases remaining between them. The CDR3 length is 14 residues. The CDR3 DNA is TGTGCCAGCAGCCAAACCGGAGGCAACACTGAAGCTTTCTTT. The encoded protein is CASSQTGGNTEAFF.

The chain recombines TRBV4-3 with TRBJ1-1; 8 nucleotides line up with TRBD1. Germline assignment: CDR1 LGHNA and CDR2 YSLEER. The V segment lost 3 bases and the J segment 8 bases; nucleotides outside the gene matches: 5. The CDR3 is 13 amino acids. The CDR3: CASSQERDREAFF. Here the CDR3 DNA reads TGCGCCAGCAGCCAGGAGAGGGACAGGGAAGCTTTCTTT.